This is a list of T cell receptor beta chains from one sample in a study of blood T cell repertoires in COVID-19. The data were produced by immunoSEQ multiplex PCR, yet TCRdb's version contains in-frame clones alone and is incomplete. The sample lists 280,000 or so clones; 90% were seen once. The sequenced material came from PBMCs or T cells enriched from blood (not recorded which). The source is a young woman with acute COVID-19. The CDR3 runs from the conserved cysteine through the conserved F or W. D genes are given only for firm matches. Rows give clone size only sometimes, using once, few, many, or a class for an expanded clone.

TRBV27,NA,TRBJ2-7,NA,CASSLGQGGSYEQYF,TGTGCCAGCAGTTTAGGTCAGGGCGGCTCCTACGAGCAGTACTTC
TRBV3-1/TRBV3-2,NA,TRBJ2-2,NA,CASSRTGTGELFF,TGTGCCAGCAGCCGTACGGGCACCGGGGAGCTGTTTTTT
TRBV28,TRBD1,TRBJ1-2,once,CASSSRQGVDYTF,TGTGCCAGCAGTTCACGCCAGGGGGTAGACTACACCTTC
TRBV5-5,TRBD1,TRBJ2-7,NA,CASSLGGGWIDEQYF,TGTGCCAGCAGCTTGGGAGGGGGCTGGATCGACGAGCAGTACTTC
TRBV10-2,NA,TRBJ2-5,NA,CASREGAGAAQYF,TGCGCCAGCAGGGAGGGGGCGGGAGCGGCCCAGTACTTC
TRBV28,NA,TRBJ1-1,few,CASSPGSGAEAFF,TGTGCCAGCAGCCCCGGAAGCGGAGCTGAAGCTTTCTTT
TRBV11-2,NA,TRBJ2-1,once,CASSQTRDRGSEQFF,TGTGCCAGCAGTCAAACTCGAGACCGAGGAAGTGAGCAGTTCTTC
TRBV5-1,NA,TRBJ2-1,NA,CASNLIGNEQFF,TGCGCCAGTAATCTTATCGGTAATGAGCAGTTCTTC
TRBV27,NA,TRBJ1-1,NA,CASSPGQQPLTFF,TGTGCCAGCAGTCCAGGACAGCAACCGCTGACTTTCTTT
TRBV6-1,NA,TRBJ1-2,NA,CASSQDGGPWGYTF,TGTGCCAGCAGCCAAGACGGGGGACCGTGGGGCTACACCTTC
TRBV19,TRBD2,TRBJ2-7,NA,CASSLAGATGEQYF,TGTGCCAGTAGCCTGGCGGGAGCAACGGGGGAGCAGTACTTC
TRBV5-5,TRBD1,TRBJ1-2,NA,CASSADRVPSNNYGYTF,TGTGCCAGCAGCGCGGACAGGGTCCCTTCTAATAACTATGGCTACACCTTC
TRBV24-1,TRBD1,TRBJ2-5,NA,CATSDLSPGTGETQYF,TGTGCCACCAGTGATTTGTCCCCCGGGACAGGAGAGACCCAGTACTTC
TRBV3-1/TRBV3-2,NA,TRBJ2-2,NA,CASSHPGVNTGELFF,TGTGCCAGCAGTCACCCCGGGGTGAACACCGGGGAGCTGTTTTTT
TRBV7-9,NA,TRBJ2-1,NA,CASSLSVHNEQFF,TGTGCCAGCAGCCTTAGCGTACACAATGAGCAGTTCTTC
TRBV5-5,NA,TRBJ2-3,NA,CASSLPFGGGGTDTQYF,TGTGCCAGCAGCTTGCCGTTCGGGGGTGGGGGCACAGATACGCAGTATTTT
TRBV7-9,NA,TRBJ2-5,NA,CASSFGGTGETQYF,TGTGCCAGCAGCTTCGGCGGGACTGGGGAGACCCAGTACTTC
TRBV13,TRBD1,TRBJ1-1,NA,CASSPRGTGVGNTEAFF,TGTGCCAGCAGCCCCCGGGGGACAGGGGTTGGGAACACTGAAGCTTTCTTT
TRBV5-5,NA,TRBJ1-2,NA,CASSPPQGASYGYTF,TGTGCCAGCAGCCCCCCGCAGGGCGCGAGCTATGGCTACACCTTC
TRBV2,TRBD2,TRBJ2-1,once,CASSEGSGVYNEQFF,TGTGCCAGCAGTGAAGGTAGCGGGGTTTACAATGAGCAGTTCTTC
TRBV10-3,NA,TRBJ1-5,NA,CAISESNSFNQPQHF,TGTGCCATCAGTGAGTCGAACAGTTTCAATCAGCCCCAGCATTTT
TRBV12-5,TRBD2,TRBJ2-1,NA,CASGLVTLAGSSYNEQFF,TGTGCTAGTGGTTTGGTGACTTTAGCGGGTAGCTCCTACAATGAGCAGTTCTTC
TRBV28,NA,TRBJ1-4,NA,CASISRGSSNEKLFF,TGTGCCAGCATTTCTCGGGGGAGCTCTAATGAAAAACTGTTTTTT
TRBV19,TRBD1,TRBJ1-5,NA,CASSMGTGGVQPQHF,TGTGCCAGTAGTATGGGGACAGGGGGGGTTCAGCCCCAGCATTTT
TRBV12-3/TRBV12-4,NA,TRBJ2-5,NA,CASREGRWETQYF,TGTGCCAGCAGGGAGGGGAGGTGGGAGACCCAGTACTTC
TRBV5-8,TRBD1,TRBJ2-1,NA,CASSLGAGQVGEQFF,TGTGCCAGCAGCTTGGGGGCGGGACAGGTTGGTGAGCAGTTCTTC
TRBV21-1,NA,TRBJ2-3,NA,CASSKGEQGTQYF,TGTGCCAGCAGCAAAGGGGAGCAGGGGACGCAGTATTTT
TRBV10-3,TRBD1,TRBJ2-1,NA,CATGQANEQFF,TGTGCCACAGGACAGGCCAATGAGCAGTTCTTC
TRBV27,NA,TRBJ2-1,once,CASSAPPVSNEQFF,TGTGCCAGCAGTGCACCTCCAGTTTCCAATGAGCAGTTCTTC
TRBV18,NA,TRBJ1-2,NA,CASSPPGFNYGYTF,TGTGCCAGCTCACCCCCAGGCTTTAACTATGGCTACACCTTC
TRBV5-1,TRBD1,TRBJ2-3,NA,CASSTGQGTDTQYF,TGCGCCAGCAGCACCGGACAGGGCACAGATACGCAGTATTTT
TRBV11-1,NA,TRBJ2-7,NA,CASSLGPLGIPYEQYF,TGTGCCAGCAGCTTGGGCCCCCTCGGGATACCCTACGAGCAGTACTTC
TRBV15,NA,TRBJ2-7,NA,CATSRDTVQFGYEQYF,TGTGCCACCAGCAGAGATACGGTCCAATTTGGCTACGAGCAGTACTTC
TRBV2,NA,TRBJ1-1,few,CASRVTGLLMNTEAFF,TGTGCCAGCAGGGTCACAGGGTTACTAATGAACACTGAAGCTTTCTTT
TRBV28,TRBD2,TRBJ2-1,NA,CASSLAGGGNEQFF,TGTGCCAGCAGTCTAGCGGGAGGTGGAAATGAGCAGTTCTTC
TRBV5-1,TRBD2,TRBJ2-1,NA,CASSLYSVRSGSYNEQFF,TGCGCCAGCAGCTTGTATTCGGTTCGTAGCGGGTCGTACAATGAGCAGTTCTTC
TRBV29-1,TRBD2,TRBJ2-1,once,CSVEGLAGGGYEQFF,TGCAGCGTTGAAGGACTAGCGGGAGGGGGGTACGAGCAGTTCTTC
TRBV19,TRBD2,TRBJ2-1,NA,CASTRGTSNEQFF,TGTGCCAGTACCCGCGGGACTAGCAATGAGCAGTTCTTC
TRBV19,NA,TRBJ2-7,NA,CASKDLSVPYEQYF,TGTGCCAGTAAAGATTTAAGCGTACCCTACGAGCAGTACTTC
TRBV20-1,TRBD1,TRBJ1-5,once,CSASWQGAGQPQHF,TGCAGTGCTAGTTGGCAGGGGGCTGGGCAGCCCCAGCATTTT
TRBV18,NA,TRBJ2-5,NA,CASSQNGGETQYF,TGTGCCAGCTCACAAAACGGGGGAGAGACCCAGTACTTC
TRBV7-9,TRBD2,TRBJ2-5,NA,CASSSPGTSGWGRWETQYF,TGTGCCAGCAGCTCCCCCGGGACTAGCGGATGGGGTCGTTGGGAGACCCAGTACTTC
TRBV11-2,NA,TRBJ2-2,NA,CASSLFGQMNTGELFF,TGTGCCAGCAGCTTATTTGGACAGATGAACACCGGGGAGCTGTTTTTT
TRBV27,TRBD2,TRBJ2-1,NA,CASSHTTSGNDEQFF,TGTGCCAGCAGCCACACGACTAGCGGGAACGATGAGCAGTTCTTC
TRBV7-9,NA,TRBJ2-5,NA,CASSEQGRETQYF,TGTGCCAGCAGCGAACAGGGTAGGGAGACCCAGTACTTC
TRBV28,TRBD2,TRBJ2-5,NA,CASSSDAGTSVQTQYF,TGTGCCAGCAGTTCAGACGCCGGGACTAGCGTTCAGACCCAGTACTTC
TRBV27,NA,TRBJ1-1,NA,CASSPGQPNTEAFF,TGTGCCAGCAGCCCGGGACAACCGAACACTGAAGCTTTCTTT
TRBV6-5,NA,TRBJ2-2,NA,CASRQLGTGELFF,TGTGCCAGCAGACAACTAGGAACCGGGGAGCTGTTTTTT
TRBV30,NA,TRBJ2-5,NA,CAWSALLRRNSGKETQYF,TGTGCCTGGAGTGCCCTTCTGAGGAGGAATAGCGGTAAAGAGACCCAGTACTTC
TRBV14,NA,TRBJ1-6,few,CASTPGRGYNSPLHF,TGTGCCAGCACCCCCGGGAGGGGATATAATTCACCCCTCCACTTT
TRBV19,NA,TRBJ1-5,NA,CASSMRDSNQPQHF,TGTGCCAGTAGTATGAGGGATAGCAATCAGCCCCAGCATTTT
TRBV19,NA,TRBJ1-5,NA,CASSIEDRGGNQPQHF,TGTGCCAGTAGTATCGAAGACAGAGGTGGCAATCAGCCCCAGCATTTT
TRBV19,TRBD1,TRBJ2-2,NA,CASLHRQGMGGELFF,TGTGCCAGCCTCCATAGACAGGGGATGGGCGGGGAGCTGTTTTTT